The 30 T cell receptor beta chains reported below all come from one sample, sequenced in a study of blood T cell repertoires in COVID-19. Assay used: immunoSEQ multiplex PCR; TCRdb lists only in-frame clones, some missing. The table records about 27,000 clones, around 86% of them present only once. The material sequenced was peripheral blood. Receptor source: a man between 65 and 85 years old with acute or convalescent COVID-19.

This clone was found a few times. This CDR3 is CASSWVGGVDTGELFF. CDR3 sequence (DNA): TGTGCCAGCAGCTGGGTGGGCGGGGTGGACACCGGGGAGCTGTTTTTT. The chain combines TRBV5-5 with TRBJ2-2; maybe TRBD2 (6 bases). Trimming cost V 3 bases and J 3 bases, with 15 bases left between them. The CDR3 sequence is 16 residues long. Per the germline V gene, CDR1 is SGHKS and CDR2 is YYEKEE (reference sequence).

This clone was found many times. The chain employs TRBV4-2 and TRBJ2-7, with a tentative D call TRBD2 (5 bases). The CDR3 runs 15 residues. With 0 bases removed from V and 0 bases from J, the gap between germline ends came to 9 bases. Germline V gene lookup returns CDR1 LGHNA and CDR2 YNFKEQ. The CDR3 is CASSQERESSYEQYF. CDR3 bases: TGTGCCAGCAGCCAAGAGAGGGAAAGCTCCTACGAGCAGTACTTC.

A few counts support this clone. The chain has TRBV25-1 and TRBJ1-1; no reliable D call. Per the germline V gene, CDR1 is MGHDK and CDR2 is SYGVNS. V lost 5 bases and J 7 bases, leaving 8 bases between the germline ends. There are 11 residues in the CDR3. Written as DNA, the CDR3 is TGTGCCAGCAGTTTAACAGATGAAGCTTTCTTT. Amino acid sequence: CASSLTDEAFF.

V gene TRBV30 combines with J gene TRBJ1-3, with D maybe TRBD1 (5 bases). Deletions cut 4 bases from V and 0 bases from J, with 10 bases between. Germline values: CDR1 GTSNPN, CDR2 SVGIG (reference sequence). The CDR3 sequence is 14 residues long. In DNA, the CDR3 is TGTGCCTGGAAGACAGTTAGCTCTGGAAACACCATATATTTT. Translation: CAWKTVSSGNTIYF. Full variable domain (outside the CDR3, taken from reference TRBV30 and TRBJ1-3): SQTIHQWPATLVQPVGSPLSLECTVEGTSNPNLYWYRQAAGRGLQLLFYSVGIGQISSEVPQNLSASRPQDRQFILSSKKLLLSDSGFYLCAWKTVSSGNTIYFGEGSWLTVV.

The CDR3 loop reads CASSAGTGSNEKLFF. The CDR3 bases are TGTGCCAGCAGCGCCGGGACAGGGTCTAATGAAAAACTGTTTTTT. V gene TRBV9 combines with J gene TRBJ1-4; TRBD1 agrees at 9 bases. V lost 3 bases and J lost 3; bases outside the gene matches: 3. Germline CDR1 SGDLS, CDR2 YYNGEE. CDR3 length equals 15 residues.

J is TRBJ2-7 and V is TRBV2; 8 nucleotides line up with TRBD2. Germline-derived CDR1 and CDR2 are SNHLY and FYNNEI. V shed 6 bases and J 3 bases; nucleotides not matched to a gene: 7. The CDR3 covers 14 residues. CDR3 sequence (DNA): TGTGCCAGCAGCCTCTTAGCGGGGCTCTACGAGCAGTACTTC. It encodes CASSLLAGLYEQYF.

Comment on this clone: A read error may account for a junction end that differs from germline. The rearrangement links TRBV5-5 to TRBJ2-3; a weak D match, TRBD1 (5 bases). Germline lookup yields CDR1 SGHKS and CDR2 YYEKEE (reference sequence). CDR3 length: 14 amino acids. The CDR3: CASRLGVTTDTQYF. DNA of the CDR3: TGTGCCAGCCGCTTAGGGGTGACAACAGATACGCAGTATTTT.

CDR3 nucleotides: TGTGCCAGCAGTTTGGAGGGGAGTAATGAAAAACTGTTTTTT. This codes for CASSLEGSNEKLFF. The chain carries TRBV28 and TRBJ1-4; D perhaps matches TRBD1 (5 bases). The germline V gene encodes CDR1 MDHEN and CDR2 SYDVKM. CDR3 size: 14 residues. The V end was cut by 3 bases, the J end by 4 bases, with 9 bases between. Full variable domain (remainder filled in from reference TRBV28 and TRBJ1-4): DVKVTQSSRYLVKRTGEKVFLECVQDMDHENMFWYRQDPGLGLRLIYFSYDVKMKEKGDIPEGYSVSREKKERFSLILESASTNQTSMYLCASSLEGSNEKLFFGSGTQLSVL.

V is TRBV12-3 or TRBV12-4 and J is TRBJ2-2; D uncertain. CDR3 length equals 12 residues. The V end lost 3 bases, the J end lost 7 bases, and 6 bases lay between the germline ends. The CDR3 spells CASSLSGGELFF. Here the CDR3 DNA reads TGTGCCAGCAGTTTGTCGGGCGGGGAGCTGTTTTTT.

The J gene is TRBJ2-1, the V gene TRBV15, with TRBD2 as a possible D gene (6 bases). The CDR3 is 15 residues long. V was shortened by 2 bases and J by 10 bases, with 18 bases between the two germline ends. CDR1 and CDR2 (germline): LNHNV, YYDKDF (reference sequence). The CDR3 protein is CATSRPKIREKEQFF. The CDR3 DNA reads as TGTGCCACCAGCAGACCCAAAATTCGGGAGAAAGAGCAGTTCTTC.

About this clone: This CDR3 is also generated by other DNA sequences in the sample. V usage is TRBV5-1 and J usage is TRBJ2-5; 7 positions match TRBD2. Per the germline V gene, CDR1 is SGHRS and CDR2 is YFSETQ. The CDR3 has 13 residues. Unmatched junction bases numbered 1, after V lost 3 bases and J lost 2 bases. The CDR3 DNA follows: TGCGCCAGCAGCTGGGGGGGGCAAGAGACCCAGTACTTC. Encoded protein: CASSWGGQETQYF.

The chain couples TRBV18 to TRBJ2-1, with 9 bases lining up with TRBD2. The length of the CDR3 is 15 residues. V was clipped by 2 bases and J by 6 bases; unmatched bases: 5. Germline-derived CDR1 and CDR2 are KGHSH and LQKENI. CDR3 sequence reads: CASSPRETSGNEQFF. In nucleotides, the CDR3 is TGTGCCAGCTCACCAAGGGAGACTAGCGGCAATGAGCAGTTCTTC.

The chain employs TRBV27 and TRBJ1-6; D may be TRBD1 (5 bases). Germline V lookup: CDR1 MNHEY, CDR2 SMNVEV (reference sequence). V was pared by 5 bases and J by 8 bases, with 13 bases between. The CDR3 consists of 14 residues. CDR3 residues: CASSPTVQYSPLHF. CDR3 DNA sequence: TGTGCCAGCAGTCCGACAGTTCAATATTCACCCCTCCACTTT.

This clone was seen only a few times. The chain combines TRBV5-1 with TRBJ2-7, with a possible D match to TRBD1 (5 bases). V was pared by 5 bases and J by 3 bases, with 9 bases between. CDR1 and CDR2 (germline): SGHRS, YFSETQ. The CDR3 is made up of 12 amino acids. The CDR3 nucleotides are TGCGCCAGCAGGGACAACCGCTACGAGCAGTACTTC. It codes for CASRDNRYEQYF.

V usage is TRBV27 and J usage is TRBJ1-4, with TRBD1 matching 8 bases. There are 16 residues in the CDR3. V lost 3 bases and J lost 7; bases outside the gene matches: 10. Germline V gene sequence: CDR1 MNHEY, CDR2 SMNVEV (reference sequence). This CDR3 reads CASSLTGVEGGEKLFF. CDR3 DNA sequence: TGTGCCAGCAGTTTGACAGGGGTGGAGGGTGGTGAAAAACTGTTTTTT.

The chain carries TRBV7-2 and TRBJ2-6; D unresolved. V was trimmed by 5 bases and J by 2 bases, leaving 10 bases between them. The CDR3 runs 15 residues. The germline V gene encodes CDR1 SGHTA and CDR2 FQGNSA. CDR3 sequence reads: CASSVEMTGANVLTF. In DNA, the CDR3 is TGTGCCAGCAGCGTGGAGATGACTGGGGCCAACGTCCTGACTTTC.

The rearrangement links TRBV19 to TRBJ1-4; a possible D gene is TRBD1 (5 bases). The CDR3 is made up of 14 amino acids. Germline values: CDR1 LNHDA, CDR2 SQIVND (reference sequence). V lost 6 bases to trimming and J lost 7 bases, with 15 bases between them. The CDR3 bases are TGTGCCAGTAGCCTTGGAGGGGCCACTGAAAAACTGTTTTTT. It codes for CASSLGGATEKLFF. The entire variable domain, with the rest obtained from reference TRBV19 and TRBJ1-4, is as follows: DGGITQSPKYLFRKEGQNVTLSCEQNLNHDAMYWYRQDPGQGLRLIYYSQIVNDFQKGDIAEGYSVSREKKESFPLTVTSAQKNPTAFYLCASSLGGATEKLFFGSGTQLSVL.

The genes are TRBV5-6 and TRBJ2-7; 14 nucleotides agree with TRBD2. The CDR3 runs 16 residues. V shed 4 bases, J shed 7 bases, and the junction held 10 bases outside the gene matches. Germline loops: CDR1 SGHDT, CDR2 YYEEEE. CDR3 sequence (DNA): TGTGCCAGCAGCCCGGGACTAGCGGGAGAGTTTGGGGAGCAGTACTTC. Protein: CASSPGLAGEFGEQYF.

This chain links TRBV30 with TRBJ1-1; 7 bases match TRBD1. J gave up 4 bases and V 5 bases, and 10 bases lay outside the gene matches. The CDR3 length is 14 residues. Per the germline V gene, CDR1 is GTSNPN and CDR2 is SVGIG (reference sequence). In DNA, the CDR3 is TGTGCCTGGTTGGACAGGCGGAGCCCCACTGAAGCTTTCTTT. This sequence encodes CAWLDRRSPTEAFF.

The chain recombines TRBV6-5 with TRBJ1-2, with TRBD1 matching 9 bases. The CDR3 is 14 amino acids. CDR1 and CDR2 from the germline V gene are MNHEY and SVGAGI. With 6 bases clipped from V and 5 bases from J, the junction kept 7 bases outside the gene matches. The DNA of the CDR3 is TGTGCCAGCAGCACCGGACAGGGGCGGTATGGCTACACCTTC. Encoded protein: CASSTGQGRYGYTF.

DNA of the CDR3: TGTGCCAGCTCACCACCAGGGGACAGGCGGGCCTACGAGCAGTACTTC. Translating it yields CASSPPGDRRAYEQYF. The J gene is TRBJ2-7, the V gene TRBV18; 8 bases fit TRBD1. V was clipped by 0 bases and J by 2 bases; unmatched bases: 6. The V gene's germline CDR1 is KGHSH and CDR2 LQKENI. This CDR3 has 16 amino acids.

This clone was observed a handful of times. The CDR3 loop reads CASTGSSTVYEQYF. CDR3 nucleotide sequence: TGTGCCAGCACCGGCTCCTCGACTGTTTACGAGCAGTACTTC. The gene calls are TRBV11-2 and TRBJ2-7; D is unresolved. The CDR3 is 14 residues long. The germline V gene encodes CDR1 SGHAT and CDR2 FQNNGV. V lost 7 bases to trimming and J lost 4 bases, with 17 bases between them. The full variable domain, in which reference TRBV11-2 and TRBJ2-7 provide the parts outside the CDR3, is EAGVAQSPRYKIIEKRQSVAFWCNPISGHATLYWYQQILGQGPKLLIQFQNNGVVDDSQLPKDRFSAERLKGVDSTLKIQPAKLEDSAVYLCASTGSSTVYEQYFGPGTRLTVT.

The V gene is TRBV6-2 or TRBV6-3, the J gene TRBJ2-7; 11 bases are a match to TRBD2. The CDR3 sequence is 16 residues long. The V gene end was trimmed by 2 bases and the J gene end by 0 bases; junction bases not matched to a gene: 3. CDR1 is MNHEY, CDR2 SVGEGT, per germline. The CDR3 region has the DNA TGTGCCAGCAGTTACCCGACTAGCGGGGCCTCCTACGAGCAGTACTTC. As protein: CASSYPTSGASYEQYF.

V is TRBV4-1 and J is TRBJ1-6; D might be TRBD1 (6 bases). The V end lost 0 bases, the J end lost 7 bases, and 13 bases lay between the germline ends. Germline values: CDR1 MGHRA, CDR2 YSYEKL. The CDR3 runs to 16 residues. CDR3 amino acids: CASSQETGRVNSPLHF. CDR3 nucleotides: TGCGCCAGCAGCCAAGAAACAGGGCGAGTAAATTCACCCCTCCACTTT.

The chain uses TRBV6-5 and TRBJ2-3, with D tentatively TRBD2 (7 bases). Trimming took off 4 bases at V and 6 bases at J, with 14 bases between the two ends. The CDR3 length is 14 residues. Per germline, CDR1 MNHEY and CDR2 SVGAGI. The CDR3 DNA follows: TGTGCCAGCAGTTTTCGGAGGGGGGGCGATACGCAGTATTTT. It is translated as CASSFRRGGDTQYF.

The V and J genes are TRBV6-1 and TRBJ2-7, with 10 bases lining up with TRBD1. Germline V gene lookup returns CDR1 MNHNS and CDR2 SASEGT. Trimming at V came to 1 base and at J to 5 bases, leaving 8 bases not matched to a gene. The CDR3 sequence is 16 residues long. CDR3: CASSEVAGQGQHEQYF. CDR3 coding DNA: TGTGCCAGCAGTGAAGTAGCGGGACAGGGGCAGCACGAGCAGTACTTC.

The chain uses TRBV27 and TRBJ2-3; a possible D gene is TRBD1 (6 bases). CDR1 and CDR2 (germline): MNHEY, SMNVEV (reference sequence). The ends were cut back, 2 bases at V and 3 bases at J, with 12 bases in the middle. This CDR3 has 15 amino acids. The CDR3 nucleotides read TGTGCCAGCAGTTTACAAAACAGGGTGACAGATACGCAGTATTTT. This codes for CASSLQNRVTDTQYF.

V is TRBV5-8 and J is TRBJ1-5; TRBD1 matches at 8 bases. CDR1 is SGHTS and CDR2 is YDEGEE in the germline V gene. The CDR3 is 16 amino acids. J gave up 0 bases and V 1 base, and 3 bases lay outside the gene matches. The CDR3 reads CASSLWQGASNQPQHF. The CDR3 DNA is TGTGCCAGCAGCTTGTGGCAGGGGGCTAGCAATCAGCCCCAGCATTTT.

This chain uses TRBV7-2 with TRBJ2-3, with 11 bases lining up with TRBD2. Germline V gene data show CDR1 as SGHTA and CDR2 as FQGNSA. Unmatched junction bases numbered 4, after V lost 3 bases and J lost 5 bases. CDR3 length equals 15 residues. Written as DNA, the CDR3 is TGTGCCAGCAGCTTGACTAGCGGGATACAAGATACGCAGTATTTT. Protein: CASSLTSGIQDTQYF.

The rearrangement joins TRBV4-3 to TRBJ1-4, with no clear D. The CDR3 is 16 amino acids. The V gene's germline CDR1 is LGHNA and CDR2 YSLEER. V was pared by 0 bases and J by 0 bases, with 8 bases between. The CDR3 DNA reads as TGCGCCAGCAGCCAAGATGCGGCAGCAACTAATGAAAAACTGTTTTTT. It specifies CASSQDAAATNEKLFF.